The 9 T cell receptor beta chains below come from one sample, sequenced in a study of OX40 agonist ivuxolimab in advanced cancers. TCRdb's table, derived via immunoSEQ multiplex PCR, lists solely in-frame clones and lacks some. The sample holds 80,000 or so clones, around 92% seen once. Sequences were derived from CD4+ or CD8+ T cells sorted from blood, sampled in a trial of the OX40 agonist ivuxolimab. These receptors all come from an adult with an advanced solid tumor such as melanoma, head and neck, liver or kidney cancer.

This clone was recorded a few times. The J gene is TRBJ2-3, the V gene TRBV15; weak D call: TRBD2 (5 bases). Germline lookup yields CDR1 LNHNV and CDR2 YYDKDF (reference sequence). This CDR3 is built from 15 residues. V dropped 5 bases and J dropped 2 bases, with 14 bases sitting between them. Here the CDR3 reads CATSSAAASTDTQYF. As DNA, the CDR3 is TGTGCCACCAGCTCGGCAGCGGCCTCCACAGATACGCAGTATTTT. The whole variable domain, remainder taken from reference TRBV15 and TRBJ2-3, is DAMVIQNPRYQVTQFGKPVTLSCSQTLNHNVMYWYQQKSSQAPKLLFHYYDKDFNNEADTPDNFQSRRPNTSFCFLDIRSPGLGDTAMYLCATSSAAASTDTQYFGPGTRLTVL.

The rearrangement joins TRBV19 to TRBJ2-7; 9 bases align to TRBD1. V lost 4 bases to trimming and J lost 6 bases; unmatched junction nucleotides: 13. This CDR3 contains 16 residues. Germline CDR1 is LNHDA and CDR2 is SQIVND (reference sequence). Written as DNA, the CDR3 is TGTGCCAGTAGTAAAACGCAAGGGACAGGGAAGGGCGAGCAGTACTTC. This encodes CASSKTQGTGKGEQYF.

The V and J genes are TRBV11-3 and TRBJ2-7, with TRBD2 matching 9 bases. The CDR3 consists of 18 residues. CDR1 is SGHNT and CDR2 is YENEEA in the germline V gene. Losses at the gene ends were 1 base for V and 5 bases for J; bases not matched to a gene: 15. The CDR3 sequence: CASSLGVGGGAATNEQYF. In DNA, the CDR3 is TGTGCCAGCAGCTTAGGGGTAGGCGGGGGGGCGGCGACAAACGAGCAGTACTTC.

The chain is built from TRBV5-1 and TRBJ2-7; possible D gene TRBD2, 6 bases. The V gene's germline CDR1 is SGHRS and CDR2 YFSETQ. The germline V and J ends were trimmed by 6 bases and 0 bases, with 13 bases remaining between them. The CDR3 runs 14 residues. DNA of the CDR3: TGCGCCAGCACGGGCGGGGCTTCCTCCTACGAGCAGTACTTC. Its protein product is CASTGGASSYEQYF.

This chain uses TRBV29-1 with TRBJ1-5; no definite D call. CDR1 is SQVTM and CDR2 is ANQGSEA in the germline V gene. The length of the CDR3 is 14 residues. Between the trimmed V and J ends, which lost 4 bases and 5 bases, there was a span of 15 bases. CDR3 sequence: CSVGGPNGDQPQHF. DNA of the CDR3: TGCAGCGTTGGAGGGCCCAATGGGGATCAGCCCCAGCATTTT. The variable domain in full, completed from reference TRBV29-1 and TRBJ1-5, reads SAVISQKPSRDICQRGTSLTIQCQVDSQVTMMFWYRQQPGQSLTLIATANQGSEATYESGFVIDKFPISRPNLTFSTLTVSNMSPEDSSIYLCSVGGPNGDQPQHFGDGTRLSIL.

V and J are TRBV6-6 and TRBJ2-3; TRBD1 matches at 8 bases. V lost 7 bases, J lost 0 bases, and 3 bases stayed unmatched. The CDR3 extends over 14 amino acids. Germline assignment: CDR1 MNHNY and CDR2 SVGAGI (reference sequence). CDR3 coding DNA: TGTGCCAGCATCCACAGGGGGAGCACAGATACGCAGTATTTT. Protein product: CASIHRGSTDTQYF.

This chain uses TRBV5-1 with TRBJ1-1, with D possibly matching TRBD1 (6 bases). Germline CDR1 and CDR2: SGHRS and YFSETQ. CDR3 length: 12 amino acids. Deletions cut 3 bases from V and 11 bases from J, with 14 bases between. This chain's CDR3 is CASSSQGREAFF. The DNA of the CDR3 is TGCGCCAGCAGCTCGCAGGGGCGAGAGGCTTTCTTT. The entire variable domain, with the rest obtained from reference TRBV5-1 and TRBJ1-1, is as follows: KAGVTQTPRYLIKTRGQQVTLSCSPISGHRSVSWYQQTPGQGLQFLFEYFSETQRNKGNFPGRFSGRQFSNSRSEMNVSTLELGDSALYLCASSSQGREAFFGQGTRLTVV.

The chain recombines TRBV9 with TRBJ2-5; possible D gene TRBD2, 5 bases. Germline V lookup: CDR1 SGDLS, CDR2 YYNGEE. This CDR3 contains 14 residues. The V end was cut by 4 bases, the J end by 7 bases, with 17 bases between. CDR3 in DNA: TGTGCCAGCAGCCCTCTAGCAGCACCAGGGACCCAGTACTTC. This encodes CASSPLAAPGTQYF. The complete variable domain, with remaining parts taken from reference TRBV9 and TRBJ2-5, reads DSGVTQTPKHLITATGQRVTLRCSPRSGDLSVYWYQQSLDQGLQFLIQYYNGEERAKGNILERFSAQQFPDLHSELNLSSLELGDSALYFCASSPLAAPGTQYFGPGTRLLVL.

The chain combines TRBV19 with TRBJ2-6, with 11 nucleotides matching TRBD2. The CDR3 loop spans 19 amino acids. CDR1 is LNHDA and CDR2 is SQIVND in the germline V gene (reference sequence). With V trimmed by 5 bases and J by 0 bases, 9 bases remained unmatched. This chain's CDR3 is CASSAPGLAAPSGANVLTF. CDR3 bases: TGTGCCAGTAGTGCTCCGGGACTAGCGGCTCCCTCTGGGGCCAACGTCCTGACTTTC.